One and the same sample provided the 9 T cell receptor beta chains below, sequenced in a study of blood T cell repertoires in COVID-19 (dated by TCRdb to about 2020). Library generation was performed with the immunoSEQ multiplex PCR assay. TCRdb holds this immuneACCESS table with in-frame rearrangements only. Some clones are missing; in checked studies, unresolved V genes explain under half, and the rest has no known cause. The sample data list 200,000 to 250,000 clones, and 84% of these were observed just once. The ten largest clones take up 9.5% to 10% of the sample. The sample was peripheral blood. The receptor set was obtained from a man aged 50-60 years with active or convalescent COVID-19.

This chain joins TRBV28 and TRBJ1-2; TRBD1 matches at 9 bases. The CDR3 is made up of 16 amino acids. V lost 2 bases to trimming and J lost 6 bases; unmatched junction nucleotides: 10. Germline V gives CDR1 MDHEN, CDR2 SYDVKM. In DNA form, the CDR3 reads TGTGCCAGCAGTTTAAATGGGGAGGGGACAGGGAATGGCTACACCTTC. Its translation is CASSLNGEGTGNGYTF.

This rearrangement joins TRBV3-1 (or the pseudogene TRBV3-2) to TRBJ2-2; 7 nucleotides match TRBD1. The CDR3 contains 18 residues. V shed 4 bases, J shed 1 base, and the junction held 12 bases outside the gene matches. From germline, CDR1 is LGHDT and CDR2 YNNKEL (reference sequence). The CDR3 loop reads CASSLSEAGTENTGELFF. DNA for the CDR3: TGTGCCAGCAGCCTTAGCGAGGCCGGGACAGAGAACACCGGGGAGCTGTTTTTT.

This clone was seen at least ten times. J is TRBJ1-2 and V is TRBV18, with D tentatively TRBD1 (6 bases). Per germline, CDR1 KGHSH and CDR2 LQKENI. The CDR3 is made up of 16 amino acids. The V gene lost 3 bases and the J gene lost 7 bases, with 21 bases spanning the gap. The CDR3 sequence: CASSPVLLQGFVGYTF. The DNA for the CDR3 is TGTGCCAGCTCACCGGTCTTGTTACAGGGCTTTGTTGGCTACACCTTC.

The rearrangement links TRBV15 to TRBJ1-1; TRBD1 matches 9 bases. The trim removed 3 bases at V and 5 bases at J, leaving 7 bases unmatched. The CDR3 consists of 15 residues. Per the germline V gene, CDR1 is LNHNV and CDR2 is YYDKDF (reference sequence). The DNA of the CDR3 is TGTGCCACCAGCAGCACAAGACAGGGGGGAACTGAAGCTTTCTTT. Translation gives CATSSTRQGGTEAFF. Drawing the rest from reference TRBV15 and TRBJ1-1, the complete variable domain is DAMVIQNPRYQVTQFGKPVTLSCSQTLNHNVMYWYQQKSSQAPKLLFHYYDKDFNNEADTPDNFQSRRPNTSFCFLDIRSPGLGDTAMYLCATSSTRQGGTEAFFGQGTRLTVV.

The chain links TRBV7-3 to TRBJ1-5; D is uncertain. Trimming removed 1 base at V and 3 bases at J, with 10 bases between. Per germline, CDR1 SGHTA and CDR2 FQGTGA. CDR3 length: 15 amino acids. CDR3 protein: CASSLIPGPNQPQHF. The CDR3 region has the DNA TGTGCCAGCAGCTTAATCCCCGGTCCCAATCAGCCCCAGCATTTT.

The chain has TRBV28 and TRBJ1-6; possibly TRBD1 for D (6 bases). The CDR3 contains 15 residues. Germline V lookup: CDR1 MDHEN, CDR2 SYDVKM. Between the trimmed V and J ends, which lost 6 bases and 6 bases, there was a span of 15 bases. Here the CDR3 DNA reads TGTGCCAGCAGCCCGCTGGGCAGGGGTAATTCACCCCTCCACTTT. It codes for CASSPLGRGNSPLHF.

The chain couples TRBV2 to TRBJ1-1; no clear D gene. Germline assignment: CDR1 SNHLY and CDR2 FYNNEI. Deletions cut 3 bases from V and 0 bases from J, with 8 bases between. The CDR3 covers 14 residues. CDR3 amino acids: CASSDRSMNTEAFF. The CDR3 DNA follows: TGTGCCAGCAGTGACAGGTCCATGAACACTGAAGCTTTCTTT.

This clone was observed a few times. The V gene is TRBV7-7, the J gene TRBJ2-5, with TRBD2 identical over 9 bases. J lost 3 bases, V lost 5 bases, and 13 bases had no gene match. Germline CDR1 SSHAT, CDR2 FNYEAQ (reference sequence). This CDR3 comprises 17 residues. CDR3: CASSPGSGRLGEETQYF. The CDR3 coding sequence is TGTGCCAGCAGCCCGGGGAGCGGGAGGTTAGGGGAAGAGACCCAGTACTTC.

The chain employs TRBV9 and TRBJ2-3, with TRBD2 identical over 7 bases. V shed 4 bases, J shed 3 bases, and the junction held 8 bases outside the gene matches. The CDR3 is made up of 15 amino acids. Germline V CDR1 and CDR2: SGDLS, YYNGEE. In nucleotides, the CDR3 is TGTGCCAGCAGCTTGGGGGGGTTTGGGACAGATACGCAGTATTTT. Translated: CASSLGGFGTDTQYF.